These 8 T cell receptor beta chains share one sample of origin, sequenced in a study of identical twins. TCRdb re-analysed the 5' RACE reads in MiXCR, keeping a single row per CDR3 protein. The top ten hold less than 0.35% of the sample, which has some 1,700,000 distinct CDR3 sequences, about 32% seen once. The specimen was cord blood. These receptor sequences come from a newborn girl in good health.

The CDR3 sequence is CSASTGRYYGYTF. In nucleotides, the CDR3 is TGCAGTGCTAGCACGGGGAGGTACTATGGCTACACCTTC. This chain links TRBV20-1 with TRBJ1-2; D unclear. The CDR3 is 13 amino acids. V lost 3 bases to trimming and J lost 3 bases, with 11 bases between them. Germline V gives CDR1 DFQATT, CDR2 SNEGSKA (reference sequence).

The V gene is TRBV7-9, the J gene TRBJ1-4; D unclear. The V gene's germline CDR1 is SEHNR and CDR2 FQNEAQ (reference sequence). The CDR3 is made up of 15 amino acids. The V and J ends lost 5 bases and 3 bases respectively, with 13 bases between them. CDR3 loop: CASSPRASSNEKLFF. CDR3 coding DNA: TGTGCCAGCAGCCCTAGAGCCTCGTCTAATGAAAAACTGTTTTTT.

The V call is TRBV28, the J call TRBJ1-6, with a tentative D call TRBD1 (6 bases). V lost 6 bases and J lost 7, with 28 bases in between. Germline V lookup: CDR1 MDHEN, CDR2 SYDVKM. CDR3 length: 19 amino acids. The CDR3 protein is CASSPAGTTMKGVNSPLHF. The CDR3 DNA is TGTGCCAGCAGCCCGGCCGGGACAACCATGAAAGGGGTAAATTCACCCCTCCACTTT.

The genes are TRBV20-1 and TRBJ2-3, with D tentatively TRBD2 (7 bases). The length of the CDR3 is 14 residues. Trimming left V 6 bases short and J 0 bases short, with 13 bases between. CDR1 and CDR2 from the germline V gene are DFQATT and SNEGSKA (reference sequence). CDR3 amino acids: CSAARGASTDTQYF. In DNA form, the CDR3 reads TGCAGTGCCGCCCGGGGGGCTAGCACAGATACGCAGTATTTT.

This sequence joins TRBV24-1 and TRBJ2-7; D may be TRBD2 (6 bases). V dropped 4 bases and J dropped 6 bases, with 15 bases sitting between them. This CDR3 region has 14 residues. Germline CDR1 reads KGHDR; CDR2 reads SFDVKD. The chain's CDR3 is CATSDSGLRGEQYF. CDR3 DNA: TGTGCCACCAGTGACTCGGGACTTCGTGGCGAGCAGTACTTC.

V is TRBV20-1 and J is TRBJ2-1, with 8 bases identical to TRBD2. Germline V lookup: CDR1 DFQATT, CDR2 SNEGSKA (reference sequence). Trimming took 5 bases from V and 10 from J; bases not matched to a gene: 13. This CDR3 is built from 14 residues. CDR3 loop: CSASGTRGALEQFF. The CDR3, as DNA: TGCAGTGCTTCCGGGACTAGAGGGGCGTTGGAGCAGTTCTTC.

This clonotype was seen more than once but under ten times. V gene TRBV27 combines with J gene TRBJ2-5; 9 bases align to TRBD1. J was trimmed by 1 base and V by 6 bases; bases with no gene match: 9. From germline, CDR1 is MNHEY and CDR2 SMNVEV (reference sequence). This CDR3 has 16 residues. CDR3: CASSSYGTGSQETQYF. CDR3 DNA sequence: TGTGCCAGCAGCTCTTATGGGACAGGGTCCCAAGAGACCCAGTACTTC.

This chain connects TRBV27 to TRBJ1-6; D gene uncertain. Trimming shortened V by 5 bases and J by 9 bases, and 14 bases separated the two germline ends. The CDR3 totals 14 residues. Germline-derived CDR1 and CDR2 are MNHEY and SMNVEV (reference sequence). The CDR3 reads CASSPNSRGSPLHF. The CDR3 DNA is TGTGCCAGCAGTCCGAATTCTCGGGGTTCACCCCTCCACTTT.